This T cell receptor beta chain was sequenced during a study of T cell clones after liver transplantation. CDR1 is GTSNPN and CDR2 is SVGIG in the germline V gene (reference sequence). This CDR3 region has 14 residues. V trimming: 3 bases; J trimming: 1 base; junction bases outside the gene matches: 5. Libraries were prepared by immunoSEQ multiplex PCR; TCRdb keeps only in-frame clonotypes and omits some of them. In the table there are 77,000 or so clones, 80% of which are singletons. Study-wide results and limits: Conclusions were preliminary, with small, heterogeneous patient groups. Post-transplant, graft-donor-reactive CD4 TCRbeta sequences in blood dropped significantly in most of the 8 subjects.

Sorting of unstimulated PBMCs yielded separate CD3+CD4+ and CD3+CD8+ fractions. Points on this clone: Antigen: not known.

This TCR was sampled from a human patient who received a liver transplant. Some T cells could come from the graft donor. The sequenced sample was CD4+ T cells from blood, obtained 12 months after liver transplant. The genes are TRBV30 and TRBJ1-2, with TRBD1 identical over 7 bases. The CDR3 DNA reads as TGTGCCTGGAGGGGGGACAGTCATAACTATGGCTACACCTTC. It is translated as CAWRGDSHNYGYTF.